Listed below are T cell receptor beta chains from one sample, sequenced in a study of cytomegalovirus exposure and HLA in healthy donors. Here immunoSEQ multiplex PCR was the method, and the copy in TCRdb shows in-frame clones only, minus some. The data hold approximately 100,000 clones, with around three quarters observed a single time. The sample taken for sequencing was PBMCs. Every receptor here comes from a woman in her late teens or twenties in good health and CMV-seropositive. Each CDR3 is given with its conserved first and last residue. A D gene is named only where the DNA matches it firmly. Where a row states a size, it is once, few, many or the class of an expanded clone; other rows omit it.

clone size	J gene	D gene	V gene	CDR3 DNA	CDR3 protein
NA	TRBJ1-5	NA	TRBV2	TGTGCCAGCACTACACAGGGAACAGGACAGCCCCAGCATTTT	CASTTQGTGQPQHF
few	TRBJ2-3	NA	TRBV10-3	TGTGCCATCAGTGAGGGGGGCCATCAGTATTTT	CAISEGGHQYF
NA	TRBJ2-3	TRBD2	TRBV7-9	TGTGCCAGCAGCCCCACACTAGCGGGGGGCACAGATACGCAGTATTTT	CASSPTLAGGTDTQYF
NA	TRBJ1-4	TRBD1	TRBV30	TGTGCCTGGTCCGGGACAGGGCATCCTAATGAAAAACTGTTTTTT	CAWSGTGHPNEKLFF
NA	TRBJ2-7	TRBD2	TRBV7-2	TGTGCCAGCAGCTTAGTCGCTAGCGGGCGCCCCTACGAGCAGTACTTC	CASSLVASGRPYEQYF
NA	TRBJ2-3	TRBD2	TRBV7-3	TGTGCCAGCAGCTTAATCGGGGGGGGGCCCACAGATACGCAGTATTTT	CASSLIGGGPTDTQYF
NA	TRBJ1-1	TRBD1	TRBV25-1	TGTGCCAGCATACAGGGGGCCGGCACTGAAGCTTTCTTT	CASIQGAGTEAFF
NA	TRBJ1-3	NA	TRBV5-8	TGTGCCAGCAGCTTGTTACGGGGTTGGAACACCATATATTTT	CASSLLRGWNTIYF
NA	TRBJ2-7	NA	TRBV7-8	TGTGCCAGTCGACAAGCCCCCTACGAGCAGTACTTC	CASRQAPYEQYF
NA	TRBJ2-7	TRBD1	TRBV7-7	TGTGCTAGCAGCTTAGCACCCGGGACAGGGCACAACGAGCAGTACTTC	CASSLAPGTGHNEQYF
NA	TRBJ1-2	NA	TRBV6-5	TGTGCCAGCAGTTACGGGGAGATTAACTATGGCTACACCTTC	CASSYGEINYGYTF
once	TRBJ2-2	TRBD2	TRBV28	TGTGCCAGCAGTTCCCCCGAGGATAGCGGGTCTACGAACACCGGGGAGCTGTTTTTT	CASSSPEDSGSTNTGELFF
NA	TRBJ1-2	NA	TRBV29-1	TGCAGCGTTGAGGGAGGGGGGCTCTTCTATGGCTACACCTTC	CSVEGGGLFYGYTF
NA	TRBJ1-3	NA	TRBV13	TGTGCCAGCAGCCGTTACTCTGGAAACACCATATATTTT	CASSRYSGNTIYF
NA	TRBJ1-1	TRBD1	TRBV5-1	TGCGCCAGCAGCTTGCCCAGCAGGACAGGGACTAAAACTGAAGCTTTCTTT	CASSLPSRTGTKTEAFF
NA	TRBJ1-2	TRBD1	TRBV29-1	TGCAGCGTTGAAGATCGACGCCCCGGGACAGGGGTGGGCTATGGCTACACCTTC	CSVEDRRPGTGVGYGYTF
NA	TRBJ2-1	NA	TRBV10-3	TGTGCCATCAGTGAGCCCCCGTTGAATGAGCAGTTCTTC	CAISEPPLNEQFF
few	TRBJ1-2	TRBD1	TRBV4-1	TGCGCCAGCAGCCAAGAGGGGCGGACAGGGCTAGGTGGCTACACCTTC	CASSQEGRTGLGGYTF
NA	TRBJ2-7	TRBD1	TRBV5-1	TGCGCCAGCAGCTTGAGGGGACAGGGGAGGGGTGGATACGAGCAGTACTTC	CASSLRGQGRGGYEQYF
NA	TRBJ1-5	NA	TRBV19	TGTGCCAGTAGGCTTCAGTTTAGCAATCAGCCCCAGCATTTT	CASRLQFSNQPQHF
NA	TRBJ2-4	TRBD2	TRBV29-1	TGCAGCGTTGGGGGGGGAGGCAAAAACATTCAGTACTTC	CSVGGGGKNIQYF
few	TRBJ2-3	TRBD1	TRBV27	TGTGCCAGCAATAGACAGGGGCGCACAGATACGCAGTATTTT	CASNRQGRTDTQYF
few	TRBJ1-2	NA	TRBV6-1	TGTGCCAGCAGTGAAGTGGCGGACACTCTATACGGCTACACCTTC	CASSEVADTLYGYTF
NA	TRBJ2-7	NA	TRBV5-1	TGCGCCAGCAGCTTTACCCCAGGGGTGCGATACGAGCAGTACTTC	CASSFTPGVRYEQYF
NA	TRBJ1-1	NA	TRBV18	TGTGCCAGCTCCGCGGGGTTGAGCACTGAAGCTTTCTTT	CASSAGLSTEAFF
NA	TRBJ2-1	TRBD2	TRBV9	TGTGCCAGCAGTGGCGGGAGCTCCTACAATGAGCAGTTCTTC	CASSGGSSYNEQFF
NA	TRBJ1-1	NA	TRBV28	TGTGCCAGCAGTTTAACTGGGGCGAACACTGAAGCTTTCTTT	CASSLTGANTEAFF
NA	TRBJ2-7	NA	TRBV11-2	TGTGCCAGCAGCTTAGGGACAGCGACCTACGAGCAGTACTTC	CASSLGTATYEQYF
NA	TRBJ1-1	NA	TRBV28	TGTGCCAGCAGTTTCCGAGGGATGAACACTGAAGCTTTCTTT	CASSFRGMNTEAFF
few	TRBJ2-1	TRBD2	TRBV4-2	TGTGCCAGCAGCACGTTTAGCGGGAGTGATGAGCAGTTCTTC	CASSTFSGSDEQFF
NA	TRBJ2-7	TRBD1	TRBV9	TGTGCCAGCAGCGTAGAGACAGGGGGGTACGAGCAGTACTTC	CASSVETGGYEQYF
once	TRBJ1-5	TRBD1	TRBV2	TGTGCCAGCGCCGAGCAGGGGGGCAATCAGCCCCAGCATTTT	CASAEQGGNQPQHF
NA	TRBJ1-2	NA	TRBV28	TGTGCCAGCAGTACGGACATACTCCATGGCTACACCTTC	CASSTDILHGYTF
NA	TRBJ2-7	NA	TRBV10-3	TGTGCCATCAGCGGTGGGGGGACGGCTGACTACGAGCAGTACTTC	CAISGGGTADYEQYF
NA	TRBJ2-5	TRBD2	TRBV18	TGTGCCAGCTCACCAGCGGGAGGCCAAGAGACCCAGTACTTC	CASSPAGGQETQYF
NA	TRBJ2-2	NA	TRBV5-1	TGCGCCAGCAGCCCCCTCATAGGGGTAGGGGCCGGGGAGCTGTTTTTT	CASSPLIGVGAGELFF
NA	TRBJ2-7	NA	TRBV29-1	TGCAGCGTTGGGGGGCAGGACCCCTACGAGCAGTACTTC	CSVGGQDPYEQYF
NA	TRBJ2-7	NA	TRBV11-2	TGTGCCAGCAGCCCCCTCAACAGGGTTGGTCCCTACGAGCAGTACTTC	CASSPLNRVGPYEQYF
NA	TRBJ2-3	NA	TRBV19	TGTGCCAGTAGTCCGGGACTCCGAGCGCCCGATACGCAGTATTTT	CASSPGLRAPDTQYF
NA	TRBJ2-1	TRBD1	TRBV19	TGTGCCAGTAGTATGACAGGGGATCTCCACAATGAGCAGTTCTTC	CASSMTGDLHNEQFF
NA	TRBJ2-7	TRBD1	TRBV2	TGTGCCAGCACCACGCCGACAGGGGGCGCCTACGAGCAGTACTTC	CASTTPTGGAYEQYF
NA	TRBJ2-1	TRBD1	TRBV5-1	TGCGCCAGCAGCCCTGGGACAGGGTACAATGAGCAGTTCTTC	CASSPGTGYNEQFF
once	TRBJ1-4	TRBD1	TRBV5-1	TGCGCCAGCAGCACACCCACGGGACAGGGGAATGAAAAACTGTTTTTT	CASSTPTGQGNEKLFF
NA	TRBJ2-7	TRBD2	TRBV9	TGTGCCAGCAGCTCAGCGACTAGCGGGAGCACCTACGAGCAGTACTTC	CASSSATSGSTYEQYF
few	TRBJ1-1	NA	TRBV6-5	TGTGCCAGCAGTGTTATACCCGGGAACACTGAAGCTTTCTTT	CASSVIPGNTEAFF
NA	TRBJ2-1	NA	TRBV28	TGTGCCAGCAGTTACCGACCCTGGACCGGGAGCTCCTACAATGAGCAGTTCTTC	CASSYRPWTGSSYNEQFF